What follows are 14 T cell receptor beta chains derived from one specimen sequenced in a study of response to subunit inactivated influenza vaccine. TCRdb independently ran MiXCR on the RT-PCR reads; one entry per CDR3 protein. Among hundreds of thousands of distinct CDR3 sequences listed, 15% to 19% were seen once. Sample: PBMCs from blood, taken roughly 12 days after vaccination. These receptors were taken from a man in his fifties or sixties who received an inactivated influenza vaccine.

V is TRBV7-3 and J is TRBJ2-1; 7 bases line up with TRBD1. The germline V gene has CDR1 SGHTA and CDR2 FQGTGA. The CDR3 totals 15 residues. V lost 2 bases, J lost 7 bases, and 8 bases stayed unmatched. The CDR3: CASSLGPGTANEQFF. The CDR3 nucleotides are TGTGCCAGCAGCTTAGGCCCCGGGACAGCGAATGAGCAGTTCTTC.

At least ten counts were recorded for this clonotype. The rearrangement links TRBV5-1 to TRBJ2-1, with 10 bases fitting TRBD2. This CDR3 region has 15 residues. J lost 6 bases, V lost 3 bases, and 6 bases had no gene match. Germline values: CDR1 SGHRS, CDR2 YFSETQ. The DNA of the CDR3 is TGCGCCAGCAGCTCTCTAGCGGGAGAGGTCAATGAGCAGTTCTTC. This codes for CASSSLAGEVNEQFF.

This clonotype was observed a single time. The CDR3 region has the DNA TGCAGTGCACCGCGGACTAGCTCGGGGTGGGAGCAGTACTTC. Its protein product is CSAPRTSSGWEQYF. The chain uses TRBV20-1 and TRBJ2-7; 8 nucleotides match TRBD2. Germline V CDR1 and CDR2: DFQATT, SNEGSKA (reference sequence). V lost 6 bases, J lost 7 bases, and 14 bases stayed unmatched. The CDR3 is 14 amino acids.

This clonotype turned up a few times. Written as DNA, the CDR3 is TGTGCCAGCAGTGAAGCGCTTCGGCTAGCGTCCTACGAGCAGTACTTC. Residues: CASSEALRLASYEQYF. This rearrangement joins TRBV2 to TRBJ2-7, with TRBD2 as a possible D gene (6 bases). The CDR3 is made up of 16 amino acids. V was shortened by 0 bases and J by 1 base, with 13 bases between the two germline ends. The germline V gene has CDR1 SNHLY and CDR2 FYNNEI. The full variable domain, rest sourced from reference TRBV2 and TRBJ2-7, is EPEVTQTPSHQVTQMGQEVILRCVPISNHLYFYWYRQILGQKVEFLVSFYNNEISEKSEIFDDQFSVERPDGSNFTLKIRSTKLEDSAMYFCASSEALRLASYEQYFGPGTRLTVT.

This rearrangement joins TRBV27 to TRBJ2-1, with 11 bases that match TRBD2. The CDR3 is made up of 15 amino acids. Germline-derived CDR1 and CDR2 are MNHEY and SMNVEV (reference sequence). V shed 7 bases and J 7 bases; nucleotides not matched to a gene: 9. CDR3 in DNA: TGTGCCAGCACCCAATTAGCGGGGGGGACAAATGAGCAGTTCTTC. Encoded protein: CASTQLAGGTNEQFF.

This clonotype has just a few counts. The chain is built from TRBV24-1 and TRBJ2-3, with D unclear. Germline loops: CDR1 KGHDR, CDR2 SFDVKD. Trimming stripped 7 bases from V and 0 bases from J, with 10 bases between. The CDR3 totals 14 residues. CDR3 loop: CATRQSTSTDTQYF. The CDR3 DNA follows: TGTGCCACCAGACAGAGCACTAGCACAGATACGCAGTATTTT.

The rearrangement joins TRBV24-1 to TRBJ2-1; 14 bases match TRBD2. This CDR3 is built from 19 residues. Trimming took 3 bases from V and 7 from J; bases not matched to a gene: 13. Germline V CDR1 and CDR2: KGHDR, SFDVKD. The CDR3 coding sequence is TGTGCCACCAGTGATCAAGGGACTAGCGGGAGATGGGGGAGGAATGAGCAGTTCTTC. Protein: CATSDQGTSGRWGRNEQFF.

The chain has TRBV20-1 and TRBJ2-1; 11 bases fit TRBD2. The CDR3 loop spans 18 amino acids. Germline V gives CDR1 DFQATT, CDR2 SNEGSKA (reference sequence). The ends lost 0 bases at V and 8 bases at J; junction bases unmatched: 15. The CDR3 bases are TGCAGTGCTAGAGATAGGCCCGGACTAGCGGGCCGTAGTGATGAGCAGTTCTTC. Residues: CSARDRPGLAGRSDEQFF.

This clonotype turned up a few times. The chain combines TRBV12-3 or TRBV12-4 with TRBJ2-1, with 13 bases aligning to TRBD2. The ends lost 5 bases at V and 14 bases at J; junction bases unmatched: 3. The CDR3 is 12 residues long. The CDR3 nucleotides read TGTGCCAGCAGTCCCGGACTAGCGGGGGAGTTCTTC. This gives the protein CASSPGLAGEFF.

The CDR3 spells CASSPQLSNTGELFF. CDR3 in DNA: TGCGCCAGCAGTCCGCAGTTATCGAACACCGGGGAGCTGTTTTTT. The chain couples TRBV10-1 to TRBJ2-2, with D unresolved. Germline V gene data show CDR1 as WNHNN and CDR2 as SYGVQD (reference sequence). The germline V and J ends were trimmed by 5 bases and 0 bases, with 10 bases remaining between them. This CDR3 has 15 amino acids.

This clonotype was seen more than once but under ten times. This chain's CDR3 is CASSLEFGPYSPLHF. In DNA, the CDR3 is TGTGCCAGCAGCTTAGAATTTGGACCCTATTCACCCCTCCACTTT. The chain joins TRBV7-2 to TRBJ1-6, with unresolved D. Between the trimmed V and J ends, which lost 1 base and 8 bases, there was a span of 12 bases. CDR1 is SGHTA and CDR2 is FQGNSA in the germline V gene. This CDR3 is built from 15 residues.

The chain recombines TRBV15 with TRBJ2-5; tentatively, D is TRBD2 (5 bases). Deletions cut 0 bases from V and 8 bases from J, with 10 bases between. This CDR3 comprises 13 residues. Germline CDR1 is LNHNV and CDR2 is YYDKDF (reference sequence). CDR3 protein: CATSRDRGGTQYF. The CDR3 bases are TGTGCCACCAGCAGAGATCGCGGAGGAACCCAGTACTTC.

This clonotype was seen repeatedly, ten times or more. This chain connects TRBV6-5 to TRBJ2-7; D possibly corresponds to TRBD1 (6 bases). The CDR3 is 13 residues long. CDR1 MNHEY and CDR2 SVGAGI come from the germline V gene. Trimming removed 2 bases from V and 6 bases from J, with 11 bases in between. The CDR3: CASSYRRGGEQYF. The CDR3, as DNA: TGTGCCAGCAGTTACCGGAGAGGGGGCGAGCAGTACTTC.

V usage is TRBV7-6 and J usage is TRBJ2-7; D possibly corresponds to TRBD1 (6 bases). With 0 bases removed from V and 6 bases from J, the gap between germline ends came to 9 bases. The CDR3 is made up of 13 amino acids. Germline CDR1 and CDR2: SGHVS and FNYEAQ. The CDR3 is CASSLADSSEQYF. For the CDR3, the DNA is TGTGCCAGCAGCTTAGCGGACAGTTCCGAGCAGTACTTC. Combining the CDR3 with reference TRBV7-6 and TRBJ2-7 gives the whole variable domain GAGVSQSPRYKVTKRGQDVALRCDPISGHVSLYWYRQALGQGPEFLTYFNYEAQQDKSGLPNDRFSAERPEGSISTLTIQRTEQRDSAMYRCASSLADSSEQYFGPGTRLTVT.